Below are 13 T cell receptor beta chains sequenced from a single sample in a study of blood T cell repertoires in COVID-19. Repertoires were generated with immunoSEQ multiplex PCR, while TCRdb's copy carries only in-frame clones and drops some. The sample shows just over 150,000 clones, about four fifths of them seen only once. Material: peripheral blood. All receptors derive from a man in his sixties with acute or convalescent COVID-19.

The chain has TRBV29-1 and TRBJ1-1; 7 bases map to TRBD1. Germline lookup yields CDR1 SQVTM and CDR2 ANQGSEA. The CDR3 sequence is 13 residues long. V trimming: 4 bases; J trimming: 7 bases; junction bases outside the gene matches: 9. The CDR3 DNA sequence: TGCAGCGTTGTTGGTAAGGGGGCGAGTGAAGCTTTCTTT. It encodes CSVVGKGASEAFF.

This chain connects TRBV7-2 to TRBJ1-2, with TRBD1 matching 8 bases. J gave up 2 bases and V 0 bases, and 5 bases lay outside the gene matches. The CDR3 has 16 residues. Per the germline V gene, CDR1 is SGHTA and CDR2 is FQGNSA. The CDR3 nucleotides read TGTGCCAGCAGCTTAGCCGTGGACAGGGCCAACTATGGCTACACCTTC. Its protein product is CASSLAVDRANYGYTF.

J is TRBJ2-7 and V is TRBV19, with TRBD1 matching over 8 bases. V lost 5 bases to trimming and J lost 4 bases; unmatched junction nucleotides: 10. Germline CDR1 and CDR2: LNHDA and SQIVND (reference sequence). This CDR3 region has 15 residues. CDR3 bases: TGTGCCAGTAGTCTGCAGGGGGCGCGGACATACGAGCAGTACTTC. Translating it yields CASSLQGARTYEQYF.

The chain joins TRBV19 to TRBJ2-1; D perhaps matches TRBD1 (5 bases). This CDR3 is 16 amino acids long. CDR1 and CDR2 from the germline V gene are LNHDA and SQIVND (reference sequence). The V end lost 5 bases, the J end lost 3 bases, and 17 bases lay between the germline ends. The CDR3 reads CASSPLGEGVYNEQFF. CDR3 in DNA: TGTGCCAGTAGTCCGTTAGGGGAAGGTGTCTACAATGAGCAGTTCTTC.

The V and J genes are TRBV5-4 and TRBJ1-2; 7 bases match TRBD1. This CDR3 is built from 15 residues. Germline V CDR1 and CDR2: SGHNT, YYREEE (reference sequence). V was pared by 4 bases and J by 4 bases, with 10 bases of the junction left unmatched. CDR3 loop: CASSIGTEHSYGYTF. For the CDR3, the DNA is TGTGCCAGCAGCATAGGGACAGAGCATTCCTATGGCTACACCTTC.

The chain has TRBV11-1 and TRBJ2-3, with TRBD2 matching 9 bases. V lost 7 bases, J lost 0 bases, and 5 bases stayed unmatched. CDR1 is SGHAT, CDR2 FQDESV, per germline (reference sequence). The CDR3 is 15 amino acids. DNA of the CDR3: TGTGCCAGCACCGGGACTAGCCTTAGCACAGATACGCAGTATTTT. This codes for CASTGTSLSTDTQYF.

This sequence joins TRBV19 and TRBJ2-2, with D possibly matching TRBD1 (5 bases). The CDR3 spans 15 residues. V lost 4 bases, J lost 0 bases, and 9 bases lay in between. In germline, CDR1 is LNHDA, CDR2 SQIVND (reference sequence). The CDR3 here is CASSTTGANTGELFF. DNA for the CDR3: TGTGCCAGTAGTACCACAGGAGCGAACACCGGGGAGCTGTTTTTT.

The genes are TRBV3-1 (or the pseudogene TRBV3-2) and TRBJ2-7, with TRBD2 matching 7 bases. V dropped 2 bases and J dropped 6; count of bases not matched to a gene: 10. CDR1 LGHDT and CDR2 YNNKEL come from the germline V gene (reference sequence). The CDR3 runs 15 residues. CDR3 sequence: CASSQISRERGEQYF. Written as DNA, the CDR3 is TGTGCCAGCAGCCAAATCTCCCGGGAGCGGGGCGAGCAGTACTTC.

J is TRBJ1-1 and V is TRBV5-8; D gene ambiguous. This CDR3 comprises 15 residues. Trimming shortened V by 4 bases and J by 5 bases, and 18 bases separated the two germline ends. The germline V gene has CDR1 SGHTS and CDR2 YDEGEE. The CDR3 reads CASSGRSSAGTEAFF. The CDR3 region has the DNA TGTGCCAGCAGCGGCCGGTCGTCGGCGGGTACTGAAGCTTTCTTT.

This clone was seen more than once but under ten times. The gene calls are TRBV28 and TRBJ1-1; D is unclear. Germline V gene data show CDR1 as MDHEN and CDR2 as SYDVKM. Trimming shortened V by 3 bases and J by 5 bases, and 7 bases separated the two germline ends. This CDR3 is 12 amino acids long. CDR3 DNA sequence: TGTGCCAGCAGTTTGTGGGAGACTGAAGCTTTCTTT. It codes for CASSLWETEAFF. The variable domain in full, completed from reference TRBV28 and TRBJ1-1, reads DVKVTQSSRYLVKRTGEKVFLECVQDMDHENMFWYRQDPGLGLRLIYFSYDVKMKEKGDIPEGYSVSREKKERFSLILESASTNQTSMYLCASSLWETEAFFGQGTRLTVV.

The DNA of the CDR3 is TGTGCCAGCAGTGACCAAGCGATTTCCTACGAGCAGTACTTC. Amino acids: CASSDQAISYEQYF. The J gene is TRBJ2-7, the V gene TRBV28; D gene uncertain. V lost 5 bases and J lost 1, with 12 bases in between. Germline V gene data show CDR1 as MDHEN and CDR2 as SYDVKM. CDR3 length: 14 residues.

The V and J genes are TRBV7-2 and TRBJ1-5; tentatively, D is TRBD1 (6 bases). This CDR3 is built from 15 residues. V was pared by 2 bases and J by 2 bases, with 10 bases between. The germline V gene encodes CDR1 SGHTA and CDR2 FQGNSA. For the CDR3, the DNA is TGTGCCAGCAGCTTATTTGGGGGCGGCAATCAGCCCCAGCATTTT. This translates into CASSLFGGGNQPQHF.

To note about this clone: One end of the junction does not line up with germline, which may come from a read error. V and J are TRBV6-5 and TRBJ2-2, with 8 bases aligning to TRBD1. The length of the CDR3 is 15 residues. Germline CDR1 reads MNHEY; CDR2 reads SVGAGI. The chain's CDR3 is CASSYGQGNNGELFF. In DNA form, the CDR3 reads TGTGCCAGCAGCTACGGACAGGGAAACAACGGGGAGCTGTTTTTT.